The subject of this entry is one TCR beta chain. Its antigen is as yet unknown. The entry originates in a study of naive and memory T cell subsets. The study, taken as a whole, reports: Both skin biopsy types reportedly yielded TCRs, tuberculin sites far more. Tuberculin site TCR excess was interpreted as type IV hypersensitivity infiltration.

The V gene lost 7 bases and the J gene lost 1 base, with 10 bases spanning the gap. CDR3 length: 14 residues. CDR1 SNHLY and CDR2 FYNNEI come from the germline V gene. Treatment indicated: skin biopsy from PPD injection site in Mantoux-positive individual. Unsorted total RNA, roughly 1 to 1000 ng, was DNase treated before reverse transcription. Biopsied sites were PPD injections in people with a positive Mantoux test. For blood and skin samples, reverse transcription used TCR alpha and beta constant primers. TCRdb recomputed calls from the UMI-ligation and nested PCR reads with MiXCR, one row per CDR3 protein. The sample lists roughly 18,000 distinct CDR3 sequences; 9.5% were seen once.

The sample here was skin, taken from a tuberculin skin test site. This clonotype was sampled from an adult in good health. This sequence joins TRBV2 and TRBJ2-2; TRBD1 or TRBD2 may be the D gene (5 bases each). The CDR3 nucleotides are TGTGCCAGCACAGGGACGGTGAACACCGGGGAGCTGTTTTTT. Translated, it gives CASTGTVNTGELFF.